Listed below are T cell receptor beta chains from one sample, sequenced in a study of shared clonotypes between healthy human individuals. Assay used: immunoSEQ multiplex PCR; TCRdb lists only in-frame clones, some missing. The table shows around 1.1 million clones, with around three quarters occurring only once. Sequenced sample: memory CD4+ T cells from PBMCs. The origin of the receptors is a man between 18 and 29 years old in good health. Some clones in this sample may be carry-over from other donors' samples. Each CDR3 is given with its conserved first and last residue. D genes are given only for firm matches. Clone size is shown for a subset of rows, as once, few, many or a class of expanded clone.

J gene,V gene,D gene,clone size,CDR3 protein,CDR3 DNA
TRBJ1-3,TRBV11-2,NA,NA,CASSLVAGDHSGNTIYF,TGTGCCAGCAGCTTAGTAGCCGGGGACCACTCTGGAAACACCATATATTTT
TRBJ2-2,TRBV5-1,NA,NA,CASSLAGDPNTGELFF,TGCGCCAGCAGCTTGGCCGGCGACCCCAACACCGGGGAGCTGTTTTTT
TRBJ2-3,TRBV29-1,TRBD1,NA,CSVANTGGGTDTQYF,TGCAGCGTCGCTAACACAGGGGGCGGCACAGATACGCAGTATTTT
TRBJ2-1,TRBV10-1,TRBD2,NA,CASSTSGRGVYNEQFF,TGCGCCAGCAGCACTAGCGGGAGGGGAGTTTACAATGAGCAGTTCTTC
TRBJ2-2,TRBV27,NA,NA,CASSQGAGLNTGELFF,TGTGCCAGCAGCCAAGGAGCGGGCTTGAACACCGGGGAGCTGTTTTTT
TRBJ1-6,TRBV2,NA,NA,CASVLTRGSENSPLHF,TGTGCCAGCGTACTCACCCGGGGCAGTGAGAATTCACCCCTCCACTTT
TRBJ1-2,TRBV4-1,NA,few,CASSHNDRYGYTF,TGCGCCAGCAGCCATAACGACAGGTATGGCTACACCTTC
TRBJ1-3,TRBV28,NA,NA,CASIPPGQLSGNTIYF,TGTGCCAGCATTCCCCCGGGACAACTCTCTGGAAACACCATATATTTT
TRBJ1-1,TRBV5-5,NA,NA,CASSLWGYNTEAFF,TGTGCCAGCAGCTTGTGGGGCTATAACACTGAAGCTTTCTTT
TRBJ1-2,TRBV28,NA,NA,CASSEGNYGYTF,TGTGCCAGCAGCGAGGGGAACTATGGCTACACCTTC
TRBJ1-1,TRBV28,NA,NA,CASSLVGRTNTEAFF,TGTGCCAGCAGTTTGGTCGGCAGGACGAACACTGAAGCTTTCTTT
TRBJ2-2,TRBV11-2,NA,NA,CASRVSVTGELFF,TGTGCCAGCAGGGTTTCGGTCACCGGGGAGCTGTTTTTT
TRBJ1-1,TRBV18,NA,NA,CASSGAGENTEAFF,TGTGCCAGCTCAGGGGCAGGAGAGAACACTGAAGCTTTCTTT
TRBJ2-7,TRBV27,NA,NA,CASSLRHSFIYEQYF,TGTGCCAGCAGTTTACGGCACTCTTTTATCTACGAGCAGTACTTC
TRBJ2-5,TRBV7-9,NA,few,CASSLIEETQYF,TGTGCCAGCAGCCTAATTGAAGAGACCCAGTACTTC
TRBJ2-3,TRBV7-2,TRBD2,NA,CASSLVGTSGTTDTQYF,TGTGCCAGCAGCTTAGTGGGGACTAGCGGGACAACAGATACGCAGTATTTT
TRBJ1-1,TRBV6-5,NA,NA,CASSYSSGEAFF,TGTGCCAGCAGTTATTCCTCAGGGGAAGCTTTCTTT
TRBJ1-5,TRBV28,NA,NA,CASSASGTRARQPQHF,TGTGCCAGCAGTGCCAGCGGGACGAGGGCGAGGCAGCCCCAGCATTTT
TRBJ2-3,TRBV7-2,NA,NA,CASSLRGAGADTQYF,TGTGCCAGCAGCTTAAGGGGGGCAGGGGCAGATACGCAGTATTTT
TRBJ2-3,TRBV2,TRBD2,NA,CASKGSLAGGSDTQYF,TGTGCCAGCAAGGGGTCGCTAGCGGGAGGCTCGGATACGCAGTATTTT
TRBJ2-7,TRBV28,NA,few,CASSLSRGEQYF,TGTGCCAGCAGTTTAAGCAGGGGCGAGCAGTACTTC
TRBJ2-5,TRBV5-1,NA,NA,CASTRGASGQETQYF,TGCGCCAGCACCCGAGGGGCGAGCGGACAAGAGACCCAGTACTTC
TRBJ1-2,TRBV4-1,NA,few,CASSQAAVRDYGYTF,TGCGCCAGCAGCCAAGCAGCCGTTCGGGACTATGGCTACACCTTC
TRBJ2-5,TRBV28,NA,NA,CASSSPTRGQETQYF,TGTGCCAGCAGTTCCCCGACCCGGGGGCAAGAGACCCAGTACTTC
TRBJ2-7,TRBV27,TRBD2,NA,CASRLTGLAGGPAYEQYF,TGTGCCAGCAGATTGACGGGACTAGCGGGAGGGCCAGCGTACGAGCAGTACTTC
TRBJ1-3,TRBV5-1,NA,NA,CASSWQGNAEILGNTIYF,TGCGCCAGCAGCTGGCAGGGAAATGCAGAAATACTTGGAAACACCATATATTTT
TRBJ2-1,TRBV11-2,TRBD1,NA,CASSMGTGAYNEQFF,TGTGCCAGCAGCATGGGGACAGGGGCCTACAATGAGCAGTTCTTC
TRBJ1-4,TRBV7-9,TRBD1,NA,CASSTTGQRNEKLFF,TGTGCCAGCAGCACAACGGGACAGCGCAATGAAAAACTGTTTTTT
TRBJ2-1,TRBV5-4,TRBD1,NA,CASSLGTRQGTEQFF,TGTGCCAGCAGCTTGGGCACCCGACAGGGGACTGAGCAGTTCTTC
TRBJ1-1,TRBV5-4,NA,NA,CASSLGRLGMNTEAFF,TGTGCCAGCAGCTTGGGTCGGTTGGGCATGAACACTGAAGCTTTCTTT
TRBJ2-5,TRBV5-1,TRBD1,once,CASSLEGTGGLETQYF,TGCGCCAGCAGCTTGGAAGGGACAGGGGGCTTGGAGACCCAGTACTTC
TRBJ2-1,TRBV2,NA,NA,CARAEGGYNEQFF,TGTGCCAGGGCGGAGGGGGGTTACAATGAGCAGTTCTTC
TRBJ2-5,TRBV2,NA,NA,CASSERFSSRTQYF,TGTGCCAGCAGTGAAAGGTTCAGCTCAAGGACCCAGTACTTC
TRBJ2-7,TRBV5-6,NA,NA,CASSLGPGRSSYEQYF,TGTGCCAGCAGCTTGGGGCCCGGGCGCAGCTCCTACGAGCAGTACTTC
TRBJ2-3,TRBV25-1,NA,NA,CASSAEWVTDTQYF,TGTGCCAGCAGTGCCGAGTGGGTTACAGATACGCAGTATTTT
TRBJ1-1,TRBV7-3,NA,once,CASSLMGPGDTEAFF,TGTGCCAGCAGCTTAATGGGGCCGGGGGACACTGAAGCTTTCTTT
TRBJ2-4,TRBV19,NA,NA,CASSIKGSFGKNIQYF,TGTGCCAGTAGTATAAAGGGGTCCTTTGGCAAAAACATTCAGTACTTC
TRBJ2-3,TRBV7-8,TRBD1,NA,CASSPGQGGDTQYF,TGTGCCAGCAGTCCAGGACAGGGCGGAGATACGCAGTATTTT
TRBJ1-2,TRBV4-2,NA,NA,CASSQDLGGDYGYTF,TGTGCCAGCAGCCAAGATCTCGGAGGAGACTATGGCTACACCTTC
TRBJ2-3,TRBV5-4,TRBD1,NA,CASSLDPGQSTDTQYF,TGTGCCAGCAGCTTGGATCCGGGACAGAGCACAGATACGCAGTATTTT
TRBJ1-2,TRBV29-1,NA,once,CSVGPGQSYGYTF,TGCAGCGTTGGCCCTGGACAGAGCTATGGCTACACCTTC
TRBJ1-5,TRBV19,NA,NA,CASSIFSQGIKPQHF,TGTGCCAGTAGTATTTTCTCCCAGGGAATAAAGCCCCAGCATTTT
TRBJ1-2,TRBV19,NA,NA,CASSTYPWGGYTF,TGTGCCAGTAGTACCTATCCTTGGGGTGGCTACACCTTC
TRBJ2-4,TRBV7-8,NA,NA,CASSERRQNLAKNIQYF,TGTGCCAGCAGCGAAAGGAGACAGAACTTAGCCAAAAACATTCAGTACTTC
TRBJ2-3,TRBV7-2,NA,NA,CASGAYADTQYF,TGTGCCAGCGGGGCCTACGCAGATACGCAGTATTTT
TRBJ1-1,TRBV11-2,NA,NA,CASSLSMNTEAFF,TGTGCCAGCAGCTTAAGCATGAACACTGAAGCTTTCTTT
TRBJ2-5,TRBV5-1,TRBD1,NA,CASSLASGGKGETQYF,TGCGCCAGCAGCTTAGCCTCAGGGGGTAAGGGGGAGACCCAGTACTTC
TRBJ1-3,TRBV5-1,NA,NA,CASSLIGSGNTIYF,TGCGCCAGCAGCTTGATAGGCTCTGGAAACACCATATATTTT
TRBJ1-1,TRBV28,NA,NA,CASTFWAMNTEAFF,TGTGCCAGCACCTTTTGGGCCATGAACACTGAAGCTTTCTTT
TRBJ2-5,TRBV4-1,TRBD2,NA,CASSQPGGGETQYF,TGCGCCAGCAGCCAACCGGGCGGGGGGGAGACCCAGTACTTC
TRBJ1-3,TRBV2,NA,few,CASSQAATGNTIYF,TGTGCCAGCAGTCAGGCAGCCACAGGAAACACCATATATTTT
TRBJ1-4,TRBV6-5,NA,NA,CASSYSRRGGGEKLFF,TGTGCCAGCAGTTACTCTCGACGGGGGGGCGGTGAAAAACTGTTTTTT
TRBJ2-6,TRBV5-6,NA,NA,CASSWGASGANVLTF,TGTGCCAGCAGCTGGGGGGCCTCTGGGGCCAACGTCCTGACTTTC